This T cell receptor beta chain is drawn from a study of blood T cells in healthy people across ages. This CDR3 comprises 17 residues. The trim removed 4 bases at V and 3 bases at J, leaving 9 bases unmatched. Germline CDR1 is MNHNS and CDR2 is SASEGT. Using a J-beta primer mix together with a sample-barcoded 5' primer, a second PCR was run for about 6 to 12 cycles. One entry per CDR3 protein, called by TCRdb with MiXCR from the 5' RACE reads. This sample has hundreds of thousands of distinct CDR3 sequences; more than 40% occur once, and the top ten carry about 21%. This receptor was identified in a man aged 55 to 70 in good health. The specimen was blood. The chain is built from TRBV6-1 and TRBJ2-7, with 13 bases lining up with TRBD2. This chain's CDR3 is CASSARTSGGPLYEQYF. CDR3 in DNA: TGTGCCAGCAGTGCTCGGACTAGCGGGGGACCACTCTACGAGCAGTACTTC.